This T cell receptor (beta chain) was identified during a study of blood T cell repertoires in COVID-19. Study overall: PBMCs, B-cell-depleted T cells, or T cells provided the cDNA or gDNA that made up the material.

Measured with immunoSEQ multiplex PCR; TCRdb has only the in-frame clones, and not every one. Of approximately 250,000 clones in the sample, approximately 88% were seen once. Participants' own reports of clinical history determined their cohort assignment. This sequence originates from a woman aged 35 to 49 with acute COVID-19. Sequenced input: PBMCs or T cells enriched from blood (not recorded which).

The CDR3 sequence is CATSESGGFHQPQHF. As DNA, the CDR3 is TGTGCCACCAGTGAGTCAGGGGGCTTCCATCAGCCCCAGCATTTT. The chain links TRBV24-1 to TRBJ1-5; TRBD1 matches 8 bases. J gave up 5 bases and V 4 bases, and 6 bases lay outside the gene matches. Germline V gene sequence: CDR1 KGHDR, CDR2 SFDVKD. CDR3 length: 15 amino acids.